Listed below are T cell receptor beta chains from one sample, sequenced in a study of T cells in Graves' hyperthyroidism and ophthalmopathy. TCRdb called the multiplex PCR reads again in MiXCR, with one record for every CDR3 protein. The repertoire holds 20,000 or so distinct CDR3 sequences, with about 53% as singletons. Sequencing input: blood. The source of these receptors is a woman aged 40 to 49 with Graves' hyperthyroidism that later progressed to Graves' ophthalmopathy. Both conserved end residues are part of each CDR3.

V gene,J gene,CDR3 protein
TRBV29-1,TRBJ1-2,CSAPDSNYGYTF
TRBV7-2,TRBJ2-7,CASSLALSGRDEQYF
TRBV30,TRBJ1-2,CAWAVDEDYGYTF
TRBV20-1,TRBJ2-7,CSAERLAGGPVNEQYF
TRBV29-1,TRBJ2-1,CSVAGVNEQFF
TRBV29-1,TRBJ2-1,CSVGGVAPNEQFF
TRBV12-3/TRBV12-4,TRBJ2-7,CASSPSSGFSYERYF
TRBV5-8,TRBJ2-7,CASRTERVSYEQYF
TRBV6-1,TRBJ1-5,CASSDKAEQPQHF
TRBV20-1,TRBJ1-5,CSARDGRLPQHF
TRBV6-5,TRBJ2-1,CASSRTSGVNEQFF
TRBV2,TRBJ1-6,CATAEGFVGSPLHF
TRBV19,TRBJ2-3,CASSMRLADTIADTQYF
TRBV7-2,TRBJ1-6,CASSLAQAGVPGVSPLHF
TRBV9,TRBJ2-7,CASSARDSVYEQYF
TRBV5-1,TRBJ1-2,CASSPDRVGYTF
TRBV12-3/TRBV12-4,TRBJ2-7,CASSLGSGNEQYF
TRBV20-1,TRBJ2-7,CSARDERAGRVREQYF
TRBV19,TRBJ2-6,CASSTRESGANVLTF
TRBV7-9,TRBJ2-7,CASSFDGSRGGSYGQYF
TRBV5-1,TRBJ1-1,CASSAIEGTEAFF
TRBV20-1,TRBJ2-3,CSARLAATDTQYF
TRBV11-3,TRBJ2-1,CASSLIGTSDEQFF
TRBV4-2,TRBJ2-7,CASSQDYGDRGYEQYF
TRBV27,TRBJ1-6,CASRPTGGLLPLHF
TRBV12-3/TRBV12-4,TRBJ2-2,CASSLLAGVGGELFF
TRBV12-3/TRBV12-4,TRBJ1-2,CASSSLGYGYTF
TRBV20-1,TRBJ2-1,CSARDLRLDYNEQFF
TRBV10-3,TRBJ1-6,CATGSSYNSPLHF
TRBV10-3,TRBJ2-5,CAIRGEEETQYF
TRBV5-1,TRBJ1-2,CASSTGQLNYGYTF
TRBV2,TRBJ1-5,CASRGGSGGGQPQHF